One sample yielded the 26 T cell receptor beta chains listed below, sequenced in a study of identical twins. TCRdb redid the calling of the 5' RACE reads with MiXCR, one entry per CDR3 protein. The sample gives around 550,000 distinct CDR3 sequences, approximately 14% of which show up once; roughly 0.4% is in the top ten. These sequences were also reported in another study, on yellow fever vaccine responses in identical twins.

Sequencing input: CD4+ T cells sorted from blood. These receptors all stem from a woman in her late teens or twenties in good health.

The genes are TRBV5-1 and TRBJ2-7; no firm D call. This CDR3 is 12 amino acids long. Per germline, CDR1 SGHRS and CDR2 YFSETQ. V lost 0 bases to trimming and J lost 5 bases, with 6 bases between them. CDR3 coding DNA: TGCGCCAGCAGCTTGGTGGGCGACGAGCAGTACTTC. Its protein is CASSLVGDEQYF. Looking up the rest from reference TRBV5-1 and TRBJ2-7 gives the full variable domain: KAGVTQTPRYLIKTRGQQVTLSCSPISGHRSVSWYQQTPGQGLQFLFEYFSETQRNKGNFPGRFSGRQFSNSRSEMNVSTLELGDSALYLCASSLVGDEQYFGPGTRLTVT.

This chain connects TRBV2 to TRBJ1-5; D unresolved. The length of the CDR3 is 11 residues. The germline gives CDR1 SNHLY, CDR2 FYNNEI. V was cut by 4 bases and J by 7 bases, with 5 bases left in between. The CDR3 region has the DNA TGTGCCAGCAGTGTGGGGCAGCCCCAGCATTTT. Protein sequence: CASSVGQPQHF.

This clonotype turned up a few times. The CDR3 DNA reads as TGTGCCAGCAGCTTAACACCGGCTGACACTGAAGCTTTCTTT. Translating gives CASSLTPADTEAFF. This chain joins TRBV7-9 and TRBJ1-1; D is unresolved. Trimming pared 2 bases from V and 3 bases from J, leaving 10 bases between. The germline CDR1 and CDR2 sequences are SEHNR and FQNEAQ (reference sequence). There are 14 residues in the CDR3.

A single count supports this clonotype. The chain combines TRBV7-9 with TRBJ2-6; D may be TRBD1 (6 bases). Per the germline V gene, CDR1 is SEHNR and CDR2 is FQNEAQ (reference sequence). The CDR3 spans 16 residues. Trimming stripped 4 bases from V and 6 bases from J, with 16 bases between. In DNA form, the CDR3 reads TGTGCCAGCAGCTCCAGGGGTAAGCTGGAGGCCAACGTCCTGACTTTC. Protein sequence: CASSSRGKLEANVLTF.

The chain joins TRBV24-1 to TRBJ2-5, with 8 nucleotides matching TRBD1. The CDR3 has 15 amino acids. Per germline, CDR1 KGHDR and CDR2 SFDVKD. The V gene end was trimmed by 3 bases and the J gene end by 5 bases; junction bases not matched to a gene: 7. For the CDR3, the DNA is TGTGCCACCAGTGATCTGGGGACAGGTGGGGAGACCCAGTACTTC. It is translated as CATSDLGTGGETQYF.

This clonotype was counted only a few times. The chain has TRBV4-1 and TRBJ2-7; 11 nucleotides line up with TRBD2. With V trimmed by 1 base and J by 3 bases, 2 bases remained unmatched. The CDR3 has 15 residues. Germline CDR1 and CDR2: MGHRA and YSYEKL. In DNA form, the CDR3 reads TGCGCCAGCAGCCAAGGGACTAGCGGGCTCTACGAGCAGTACTTC. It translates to CASSQGTSGLYEQYF.

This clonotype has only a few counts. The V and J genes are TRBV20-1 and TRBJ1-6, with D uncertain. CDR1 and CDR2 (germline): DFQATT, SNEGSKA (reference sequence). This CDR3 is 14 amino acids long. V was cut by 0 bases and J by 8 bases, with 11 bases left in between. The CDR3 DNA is TGCAGTGCTAGAGAAATAGGGATTGATTCACCCCTCCACTTT. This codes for CSAREIGIDSPLHF.

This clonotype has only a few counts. Written as DNA, the CDR3 is TGTGCCAGCAGTTACTCCCCCTCCTACGAGCAGTACTTC. This translates into CASSYSPSYEQYF. This chain links TRBV6-2 or TRBV6-3 with TRBJ2-7; D gene unclear. Trimming stripped 0 bases from V and 0 bases from J, with 3 bases between. Germline-derived CDR1 and CDR2 are MNHEY and SVGEGT. The CDR3 spans 13 residues.

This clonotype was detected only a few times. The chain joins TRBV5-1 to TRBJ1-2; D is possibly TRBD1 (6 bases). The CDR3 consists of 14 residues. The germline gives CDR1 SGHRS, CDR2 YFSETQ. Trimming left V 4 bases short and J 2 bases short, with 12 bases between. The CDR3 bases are TGCGCCAGCAGCCACGGAGGGGGAAACTATGGCTACACCTTC. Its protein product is CASSHGGGNYGYTF.

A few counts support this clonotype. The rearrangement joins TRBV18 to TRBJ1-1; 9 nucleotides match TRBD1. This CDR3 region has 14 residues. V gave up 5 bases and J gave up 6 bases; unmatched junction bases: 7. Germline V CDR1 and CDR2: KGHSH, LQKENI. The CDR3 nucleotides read TGTGCCAGCTCATCCGACAGGGGGACGGCTGAAGCTTTCTTT. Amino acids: CASSSDRGTAEAFF.

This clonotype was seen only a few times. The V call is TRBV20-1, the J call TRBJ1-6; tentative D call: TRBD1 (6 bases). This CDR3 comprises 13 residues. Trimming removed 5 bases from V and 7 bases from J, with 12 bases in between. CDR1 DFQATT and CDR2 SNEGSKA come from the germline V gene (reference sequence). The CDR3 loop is CSAWTDSNSPLHF. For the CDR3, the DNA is TGCAGTGCTTGGACAGATTCGAATTCACCCCTCCACTTT.

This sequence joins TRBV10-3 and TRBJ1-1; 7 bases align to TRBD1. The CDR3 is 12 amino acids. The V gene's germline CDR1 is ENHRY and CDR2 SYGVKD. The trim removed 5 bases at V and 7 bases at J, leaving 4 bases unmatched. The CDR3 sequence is CAISPRDSEAFF. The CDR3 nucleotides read TGTGCCATCAGTCCGCGGGACAGTGAAGCTTTCTTT.

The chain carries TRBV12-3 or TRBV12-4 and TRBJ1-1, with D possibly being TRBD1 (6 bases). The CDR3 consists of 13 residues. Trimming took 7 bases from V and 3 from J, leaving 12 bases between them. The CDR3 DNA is TGTGCCAGCACCGTTACAGGGTACACTGAAGCTTTCTTT. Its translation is CASTVTGYTEAFF.

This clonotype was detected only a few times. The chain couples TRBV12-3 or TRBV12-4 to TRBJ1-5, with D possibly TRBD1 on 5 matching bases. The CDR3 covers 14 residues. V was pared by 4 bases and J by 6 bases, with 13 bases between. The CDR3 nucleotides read TGTGCCAGCAGTTGGGGCGGGTCTGCTCAGCCCCAGCATTTT. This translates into CASSWGGSAQPQHF.

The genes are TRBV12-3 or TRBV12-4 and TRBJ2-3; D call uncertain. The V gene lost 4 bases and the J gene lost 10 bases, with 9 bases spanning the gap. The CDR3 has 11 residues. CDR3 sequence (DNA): TGTGCCAGCAGTTATGTGAAGGCGCAGTATTTT. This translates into CASSYVKAQYF.

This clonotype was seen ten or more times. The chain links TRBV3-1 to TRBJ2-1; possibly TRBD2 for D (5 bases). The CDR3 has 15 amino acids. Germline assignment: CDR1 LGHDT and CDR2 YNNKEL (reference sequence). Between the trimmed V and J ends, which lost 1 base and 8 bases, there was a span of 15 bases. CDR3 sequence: CASSQGGSSLHEQFF. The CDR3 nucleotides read TGTGCCAGCAGCCAAGGAGGGTCTAGCTTGCATGAGCAGTTCTTC.

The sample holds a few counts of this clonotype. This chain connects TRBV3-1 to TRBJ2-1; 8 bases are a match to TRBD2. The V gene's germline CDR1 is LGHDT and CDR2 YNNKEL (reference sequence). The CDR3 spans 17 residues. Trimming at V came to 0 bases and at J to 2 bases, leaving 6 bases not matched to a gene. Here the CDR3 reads CASSQDVREGAYNEQFF. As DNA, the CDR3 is TGTGCCAGCAGCCAAGATGTACGGGAGGGAGCCTACAATGAGCAGTTCTTC.

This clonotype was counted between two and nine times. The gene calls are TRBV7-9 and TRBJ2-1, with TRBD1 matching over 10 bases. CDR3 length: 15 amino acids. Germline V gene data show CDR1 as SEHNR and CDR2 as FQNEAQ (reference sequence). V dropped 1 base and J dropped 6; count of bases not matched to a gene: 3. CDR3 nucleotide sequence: TGTGCCAGCAGCTTAGGCGGGACAGGGGTCAATGAGCAGTTCTTC. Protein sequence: CASSLGGTGVNEQFF.

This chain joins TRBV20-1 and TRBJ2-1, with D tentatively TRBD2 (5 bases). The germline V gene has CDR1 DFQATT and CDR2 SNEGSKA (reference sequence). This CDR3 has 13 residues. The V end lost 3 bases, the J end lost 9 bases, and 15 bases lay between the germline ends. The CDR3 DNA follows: TGCAGTGCTAGCGGGATAAGGCATAGTGAGCAGTTCTTC. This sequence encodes CSASGIRHSEQFF.

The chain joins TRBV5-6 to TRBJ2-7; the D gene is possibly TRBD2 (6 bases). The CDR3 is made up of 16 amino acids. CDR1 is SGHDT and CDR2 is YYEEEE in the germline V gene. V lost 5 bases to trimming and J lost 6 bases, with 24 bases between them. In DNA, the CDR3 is TGTGCCAGCAGATCGACTCCGGGACTCACCGTAGTCGAGCAGTACTTC. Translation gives CASRSTPGLTVVEQYF.

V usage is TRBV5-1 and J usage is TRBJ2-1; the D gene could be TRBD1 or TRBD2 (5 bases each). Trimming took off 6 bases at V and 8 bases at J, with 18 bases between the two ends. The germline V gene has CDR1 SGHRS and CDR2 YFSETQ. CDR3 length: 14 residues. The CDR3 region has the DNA TGCGCCAGCAATCCCCTCGGGGTAGGGGATGAGCAGTTCTTC. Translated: CASNPLGVGDEQFF.

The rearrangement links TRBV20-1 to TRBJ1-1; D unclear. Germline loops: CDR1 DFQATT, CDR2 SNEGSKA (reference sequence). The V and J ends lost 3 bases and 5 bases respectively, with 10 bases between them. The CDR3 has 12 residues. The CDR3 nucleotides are TGCAGTGCTAGGGGTCAGAGGACTGAAGCTTTCTTT. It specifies CSARGQRTEAFF.

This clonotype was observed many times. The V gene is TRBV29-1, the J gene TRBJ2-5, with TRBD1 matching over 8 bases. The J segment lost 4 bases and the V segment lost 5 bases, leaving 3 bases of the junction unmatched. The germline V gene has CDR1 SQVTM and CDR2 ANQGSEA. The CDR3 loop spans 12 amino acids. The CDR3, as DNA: TGCAGCGTTCCACAGGGGGTAGAGACCCAGTACTTC. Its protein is CSVPQGVETQYF.

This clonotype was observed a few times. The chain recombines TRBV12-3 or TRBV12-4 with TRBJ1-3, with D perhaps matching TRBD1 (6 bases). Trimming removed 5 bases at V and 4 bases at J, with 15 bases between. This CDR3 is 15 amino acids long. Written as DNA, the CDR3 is TGTGCCAGCAGTAACCAGGACAGTTCCGGAAACACCATATATTTT. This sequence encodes CASSNQDSSGNTIYF.

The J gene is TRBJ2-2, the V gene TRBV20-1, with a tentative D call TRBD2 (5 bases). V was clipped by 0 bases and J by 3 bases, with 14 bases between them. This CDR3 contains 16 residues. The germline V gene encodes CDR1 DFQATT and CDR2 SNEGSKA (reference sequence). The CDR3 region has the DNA TGCAGTGCTAGAGATCCAGGAGGCAGAGACACCGGGGAGCTGTTTTTT. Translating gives CSARDPGGRDTGELFF.

CDR3 region: CASSLRGANNEKLFF. The CDR3 bases are TGTGCCAGCAGCTTACGTGGGGCCAATAATGAAAAACTGTTTTTT. This chain joins TRBV7-9 and TRBJ1-4; D perhaps matches TRBD1 (5 bases). Germline CDR1 SEHNR, CDR2 FQNEAQ (reference sequence). The CDR3 has 15 residues. Trimming shortened V by 2 bases and J by 4 bases, and 11 bases separated the two germline ends.